This T cell receptor beta chain stems from a study of response to subunit inactivated influenza vaccine. TCRdb reprocessed the RT-PCR reads with MiXCR, giving one entry per CDR3 protein. The sample gives around 500,000 distinct CDR3 sequences, approximately 11% of which show up once; approximately 12% is in the top ten. Points on this clonotype: A read error may produce the germline difference seen at one junction end.

This TCR derives from a man aged 50-60 years who received an inactivated influenza vaccine. Specimen: PBMCs from blood, collected roughly 48 days after vaccination.

CDR3 coding DNA: TGTGCCAGCACCTACTCGACTAGCGGAGGCGAGCAGTGCTTC. Translating gives CASTYSTSGGEQCF. V and J are TRBV6-5 and TRBJ2-7; TRBD2 matches at 9 bases. CDR3 length: 14 residues. CDR1 is MNHEY and CDR2 is SVGAGI in the germline V gene.